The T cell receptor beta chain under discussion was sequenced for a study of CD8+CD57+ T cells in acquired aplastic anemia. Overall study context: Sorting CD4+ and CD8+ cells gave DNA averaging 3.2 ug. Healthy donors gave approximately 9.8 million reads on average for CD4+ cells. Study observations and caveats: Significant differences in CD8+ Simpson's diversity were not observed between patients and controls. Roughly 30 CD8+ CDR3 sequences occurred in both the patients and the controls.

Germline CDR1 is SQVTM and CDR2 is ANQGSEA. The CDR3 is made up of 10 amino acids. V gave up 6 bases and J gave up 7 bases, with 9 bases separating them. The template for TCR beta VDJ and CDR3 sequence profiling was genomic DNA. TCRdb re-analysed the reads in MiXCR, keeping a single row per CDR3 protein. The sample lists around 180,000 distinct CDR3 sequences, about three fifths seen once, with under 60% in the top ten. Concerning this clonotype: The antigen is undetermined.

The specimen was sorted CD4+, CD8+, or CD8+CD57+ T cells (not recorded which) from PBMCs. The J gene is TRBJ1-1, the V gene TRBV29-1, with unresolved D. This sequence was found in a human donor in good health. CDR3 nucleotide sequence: TGCAGCGTGGCCGATATTGAAGCTTTCTTT. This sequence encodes CSVADIEAFF.